One T cell receptor (beta chain) is described in this entry. As yet, its antigen is unknown. Blood sampling took place at baseline, cycle 4 day 1, and cycle 7 day 1. TCRdb's copy holds only in-frame clones and misses some; the assay was immunoSEQ multiplex PCR. The sample yields just over 14,000 clones, 80% seen once. This specimen belongs to a study of OX40 agonist ivuxolimab in advanced cancers. Across the study: Patients in the trial were receiving intravenous ivuxolimab every 2 weeks, at doses of 0.01 to 10 mg/kg.

Deletions cut 2 bases from V and 2 bases from J, with 13 bases between. Germline V gene data show CDR1 as SEHNR and CDR2 as FQNEAQ (reference sequence). The CDR3 consists of 15 residues. Regarding the study as a whole: In CD8+ T cells, expanded clones were on average more numerous than in CD4+. Both CD4+ and CD8+ T cell populations in blood had undergone clonal expansion by week 6 at 0.1 to 3.0 mg/kg.

The chain links TRBV7-9 to TRBJ2-7; a possible D gene is TRBD1 (6 bases). The sequence derives from an adult with an advanced solid tumor such as melanoma, head and neck, liver or kidney cancer. This sample comprised CD4+ or CD8+ T cells sorted from blood, obtained in a trial of the OX40 agonist ivuxolimab. DNA for the CDR3: TGTGCCAGCAGCTTATCTCGACAGGCACCCTACGAGCAGTACTTC. Translated: CASSLSRQAPYEQYF.